Each of the 13 T cell receptor beta chains below was sequenced from the same sample in a study of early T cells in non-severe SARS-CoV-2 infection. MiXCR was run by TCRdb on the 5' RACE reads, yielding one entry per CDR3 protein. The data show about 85,000 distinct CDR3 sequences, over 13% seen once. Sequencing input: whole blood. The receptors stem from an adult who was a healthcare worker with PCR-confirmed SARS-CoV-2 infection or an uninfected control (not recorded which).

This clonotype was recorded a few times. The genes are TRBV11-2 and TRBJ2-7, with 9 bases identical to TRBD1. The trim removed 5 bases at V and 6 bases at J, leaving 8 bases unmatched. The CDR3 is 14 amino acids. Germline-derived CDR1 and CDR2 are SGHAT and FQNNGV. The DNA of the CDR3 is TGTGCCAGCAGCGACCCGGGACAGGGACCCGAGCAGTACTTC. Translation: CASSDPGQGPEQYF. The full variable domain, its missing parts supplied by reference TRBV11-2 and TRBJ2-7, is EAGVAQSPRYKIIEKRQSVAFWCNPISGHATLYWYQQILGQGPKLLIQFQNNGVVDDSQLPKDRFSAERLKGVDSTLKIQPAKLEDSAVYLCASSDPGQGPEQYFGPGTRLTVT.

J is TRBJ1-4 and V is TRBV7-9, with 7 bases lining up with TRBD1. The CDR3 has 13 residues. Germline V gene lookup returns CDR1 SEHNR and CDR2 FQNEAQ (reference sequence). V gave up 7 bases and J gave up 10 bases; unmatched junction bases: 9. CDR3 amino acids: CASTLTGVGKLFF. CDR3 bases: TGTGCCAGCACCCTTACAGGGGTAGGAAAACTGTTTTTT. The full variable domain, in which reference TRBV7-9 and TRBJ1-4 provide the parts outside the CDR3, is DTGVSQNPRHKITKRGQNVTFRCDPISEHNRLYWYRQTLGQGPEFLTYFQNEAQLEKSRLLSDRFSAERPKGSFSTLEIQRTEQGDSAMYLCASTLTGVGKLFFGSGTQLSVL.

The table lists this clonotype with a few counts. The chain has TRBV6-1 and TRBJ1-4; D unresolved. This CDR3 contains 15 residues. Trimming removed 6 bases at V and 7 bases at J, with 18 bases between. Per germline, CDR1 MNHNS and CDR2 SASEGT. The CDR3 nucleotides are TGTGCCAGCAGCGAGGTCAATACGAGTGGTGAAAAACTGTTTTTT. It encodes CASSEVNTSGEKLFF.

The chain combines TRBV29-1 with TRBJ1-5; TRBD1 agrees at 7 bases. Germline V gives CDR1 SQVTM, CDR2 ANQGSEA. Trimming removed 6 bases from V and 5 bases from J; junction bases left unmatched: 4. The CDR3 runs 12 residues. CDR3 amino acids: CSVVGTDQPQHF. The CDR3 DNA follows: TGCAGCGTCGTAGGGACAGATCAGCCCCAGCATTTT.

CDR3 sequence (DNA): TGTGCAAGTCGCTTTCTGGGGGCGTTCGGCTACACCTTC. Residues: CASRFLGAFGYTF. The chain recombines TRBV12-2 with TRBJ1-2; the table's D call TRBD1 went unverified against the DNA. TRBV12-2 is tagged as a pseudogene. The CDR3 covers 13 residues.

The V call is TRBV12-3 or TRBV12-4, the J call TRBJ1-5; no reliable D call. V lost 4 bases and J lost 0, with 10 bases in between. This CDR3 spans 15 amino acids. The CDR3 protein is CASSSPMGSNQPQHF. CDR3 sequence (DNA): TGTGCCAGCAGTTCCCCCATGGGTAGCAATCAGCCCCAGCATTTT.

V and J are TRBV27 and TRBJ2-1; TRBD2 might be the D (6 bases). The CDR3 is 15 amino acids. V lost 3 bases and J 1 base, leaving 10 bases between the germline ends. CDR1 MNHEY and CDR2 SMNVEV come from the germline V gene (reference sequence). The CDR3 reads CASSLVGGSYNEQFF. CDR3 in DNA: TGTGCCAGCAGTTTGGTGGGAGGTTCCTACAATGAGCAGTTCTTC.

This clonotype has more than one count but fewer than ten. The chain employs TRBV5-1 and TRBJ2-3, with a weak D call TRBD2 (5 bases). V was cut by 3 bases and J by 5 bases, with 13 bases left in between. Per germline, CDR1 SGHRS and CDR2 YFSETQ. The CDR3 runs to 14 residues. The CDR3 is CASSSRYSGDTQYF. CDR3 in DNA: TGCGCCAGCAGCTCCCGTTACAGCGGAGATACGCAGTATTTT. Looking up the rest from reference TRBV5-1 and TRBJ2-3 gives the full variable domain: KAGVTQTPRYLIKTRGQQVTLSCSPISGHRSVSWYQQTPGQGLQFLFEYFSETQRNKGNFPGRFSGRQFSNSRSEMNVSTLELGDSALYLCASSSRYSGDTQYFGPGTRLTVL.

This clonotype came up many times. V usage is TRBV30 and J usage is TRBJ2-7; 9 positions match TRBD2. The CDR3 extends over 17 amino acids. The ends lost 0 bases at V and 2 bases at J; junction bases unmatched: 11. CDR1 GTSNPN and CDR2 SVGIG come from the germline V gene (reference sequence). DNA of the CDR3: TGTGCCTGGAGTGTATTTCGGTATAGCGGGAGACCCTACGAGCAGTACTTC. It specifies CAWSVFRYSGRPYEQYF.

This clonotype has more than one count but fewer than ten. The V and J genes are TRBV30 and TRBJ2-3, with 8 nucleotides matching TRBD2. V shed 3 bases and J 4 bases; nucleotides not matched to a gene: 3. Germline assignment: CDR1 GTSNPN and CDR2 SVGIG (reference sequence). The CDR3 runs to 13 residues. Here the CDR3 reads CAWSRREADTQYF. For the CDR3, the DNA is TGTGCCTGGAGCCGGCGGGAGGCAGATACGCAGTATTTT.

This clonotype was recorded at least ten times. V usage is TRBV7-9 and J usage is TRBJ2-1; the D gene is possibly TRBD2 (5 bases). The V end was cut by 6 bases, the J end by 5 bases, with 11 bases between. The CDR3 extends over 13 amino acids. Germline CDR1 SEHNR, CDR2 FQNEAQ (reference sequence). CDR3 region: CASSEGANNEQFF. CDR3 nucleotide sequence: TGTGCCAGCAGTGAGGGAGCGAACAATGAGCAGTTCTTC.

This clonotype was detected a few times. The rearrangement uses TRBV12-3 or TRBV12-4 and TRBJ2-7; tentative D call: TRBD2 (5 bases). The CDR3 runs 12 residues. With 3 bases removed from V and 7 bases from J, the gap between germline ends came to 10 bases. CDR3 in amino acids: CASSFNGVEQYF. CDR3 DNA sequence: TGTGCCAGCAGTTTTAACGGGGTTGAGCAGTACTTC.

This clonotype was recorded at least ten times. This chain links TRBV7-8 with TRBJ2-1; 7 bases are shared with TRBD2. Germline loops: CDR1 SGHVS, CDR2 FQNEAQ. There are 15 residues in the CDR3. The J segment lost 9 bases and the V segment lost 3 bases, leaving 11 bases of the junction unmatched. CDR3 sequence reads: CASSFRDYTLGEQFF. As DNA, the CDR3 is TGTGCCAGCAGCTTCCGGGACTACACCCTTGGTGAGCAGTTCTTC.